This T cell receptor (beta chain) stems from a study of blood T cell repertoires in COVID-19 (dated by TCRdb to 2020 to 2021). For context, the study as a whole: Samples from collaborators originated in the United States, Italy and Spain and spanned both the acute and convalescent phases of COVID-19. The prospective study material was composed of cDNA or gDNA derived from T cells, B-cell-depleted T cells, or PBMCs. Deeply sampled blood TCRbeta repertoires from subjects exposed to, actively infected with, or recovered from COVID-19 were included in the dataset. The repertoires were made available in a free public database intended to serve as a resource for research on the immune response to SARS-CoV-2. Samples were obtained from the ongoing ImmuneRACE study (first 160 participants) and from over 1,000 subjects provided by 6 global collaborators. Nearly every sample came with metadata listing a de-identified subject ID, COVID-19 status, age in years and sex. HLA class I and class II types, where available, came from metadata supplied by the sample provider rather than from assay-based typing. What the authors observed across the whole study: The quantity of clinical and demographic metadata differed by source and by participant and was supplied without curation.

TCRbeta CDR3 regions were amplified from genomic DNA by means of the immunoSEQ Assay, a bias-controlled multiplex PCR. Regarding the original processing steps: The number of nucleated cells in each sample was estimated from the amplification of reference gene primers within the assay. To quantify the absolute abundance of each unique TCRbeta CDR3 rearrangement, sequence reads were collapsed and filtered. For each sample, productive Simpson clonality was calculated by taking the square root of Simpson's diversity index across productive rearrangements. TCRdb carries this immuneACCESS record with in-frame sequences only. Its versions omit some clonotypes, under half of them owing to an unresolved V gene in the studies checked, with the rest unexplained. V, J and clone size reflect that table, while D and trimming were determined from the DNA. The sample data list 30,000 to 35,000 clones, and approximately 88% of these were observed just once. 13% to 15% of the sample belongs to the ten largest clones.

Trimming costs V 5 bases and J 9 bases, and their ends lie 19 bases apart. Including the terminal cysteine and phenylalanine, the CDR3 comprises 14 residues. Only CDR3 DNA is held: 42 bases, read in frame from base 1. Taken from the germline V gene (reference sequence), the CDR1 and CDR2 loops are SEHNR and FQNEAQ. Only one count was recorded for this clone. No antigen is known for it. The record has no base qualities; no much larger clone is one base away. The collaborating institutions used their own protocols to collect whole blood in K2EDTA tubes. For TCRbeta analysis, collaborator samples were shipped as frozen whole blood, as isolated PBMCs, or as DNA extracted from either sample type.

The TCR originated in a man aged 55-75 years with active COVID-19. The rearranged chain carries TRBV7-9 and TRBJ1-1; perhaps TRBD1 is the D gene, with 6 bases matching. Sequences were obtained from peripheral blood. CDR3 region: CASSPKGGGEKAFF. The DNA sequence is TGTGCCAGCAGCCCTAAGGGGGGGGGAGAAAAAGCTTTCTTT.